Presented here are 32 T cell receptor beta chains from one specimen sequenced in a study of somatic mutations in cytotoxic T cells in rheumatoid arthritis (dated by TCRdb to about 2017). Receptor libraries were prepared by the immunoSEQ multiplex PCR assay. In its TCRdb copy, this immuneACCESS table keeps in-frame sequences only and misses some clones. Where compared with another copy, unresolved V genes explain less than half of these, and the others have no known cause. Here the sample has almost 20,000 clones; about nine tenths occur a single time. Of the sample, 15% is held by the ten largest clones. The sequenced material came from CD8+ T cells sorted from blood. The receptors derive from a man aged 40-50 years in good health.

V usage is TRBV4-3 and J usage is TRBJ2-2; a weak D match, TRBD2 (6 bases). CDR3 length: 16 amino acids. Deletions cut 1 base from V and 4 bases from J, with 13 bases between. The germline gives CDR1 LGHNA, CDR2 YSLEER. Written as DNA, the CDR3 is TGCGCCAGCAGCCAAGCGTCCCCAGCGGGCACCGGGGAGCTGTTTTTT. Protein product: CASSQASPAGTGELFF.

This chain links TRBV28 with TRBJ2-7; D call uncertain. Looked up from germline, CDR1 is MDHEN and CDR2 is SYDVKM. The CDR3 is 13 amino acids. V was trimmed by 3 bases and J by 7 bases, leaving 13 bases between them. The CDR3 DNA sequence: TGTGCCAGCAGTTTCTTAAGTCCTCAGGAGCAGTACTTC. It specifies CASSFLSPQEQYF. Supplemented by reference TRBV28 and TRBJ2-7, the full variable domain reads DVKVTQSSRYLVKRTGEKVFLECVQDMDHENMFWYRQDPGLGLRLIYFSYDVKMKEKGDIPEGYSVSREKKERFSLILESASTNQTSMYLCASSFLSPQEQYFGPGTRLTVT.

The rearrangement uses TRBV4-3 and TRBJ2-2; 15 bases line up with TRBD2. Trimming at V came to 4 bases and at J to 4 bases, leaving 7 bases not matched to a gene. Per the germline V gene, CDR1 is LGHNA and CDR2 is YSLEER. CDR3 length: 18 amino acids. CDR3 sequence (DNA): TGCGCCAGCAGCCTAGGACTAGCGGGAGGGCGTTCCACCGGGGAGCTGTTTTTT. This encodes CASSLGLAGGRSTGELFF.

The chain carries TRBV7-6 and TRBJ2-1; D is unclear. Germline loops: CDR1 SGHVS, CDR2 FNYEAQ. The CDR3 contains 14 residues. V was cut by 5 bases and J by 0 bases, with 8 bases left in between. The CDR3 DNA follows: TGTGCCAGCAGCCAGGAGTCCTCCTACAATGAGCAGTTCTTC. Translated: CASSQESSYNEQFF.

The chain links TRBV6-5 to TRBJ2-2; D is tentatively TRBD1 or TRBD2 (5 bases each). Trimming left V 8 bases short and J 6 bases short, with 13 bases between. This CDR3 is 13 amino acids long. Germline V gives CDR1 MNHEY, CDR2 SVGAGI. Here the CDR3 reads CASRWGTAGELFF. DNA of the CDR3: TGTGCCAGCCGCTGGGGGACCGCCGGGGAGCTGTTTTTT.

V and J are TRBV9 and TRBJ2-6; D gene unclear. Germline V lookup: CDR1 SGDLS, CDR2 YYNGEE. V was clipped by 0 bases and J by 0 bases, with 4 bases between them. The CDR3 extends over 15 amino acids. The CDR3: CASSVVDSGANVLTF. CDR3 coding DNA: TGTGCCAGCAGCGTAGTCGACTCTGGGGCCAACGTCCTGACTTTC. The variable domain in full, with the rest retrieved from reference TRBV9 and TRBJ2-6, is DSGVTQTPKHLITATGQRVTLRCSPRSGDLSVYWYQQSLDQGLQFLIQYYNGEERAKGNILERFSAQQFPDLHSELNLSSLELGDSALYFCASSVVDSGANVLTFGAGSRLTVL.

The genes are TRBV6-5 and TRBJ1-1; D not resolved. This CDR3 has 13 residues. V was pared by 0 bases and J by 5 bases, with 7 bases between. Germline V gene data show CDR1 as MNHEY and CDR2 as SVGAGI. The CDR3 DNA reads TGTGCCAGCAGTTACTCGGTGAGAACTGAAGCTTTCTTT. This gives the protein CASSYSVRTEAFF.

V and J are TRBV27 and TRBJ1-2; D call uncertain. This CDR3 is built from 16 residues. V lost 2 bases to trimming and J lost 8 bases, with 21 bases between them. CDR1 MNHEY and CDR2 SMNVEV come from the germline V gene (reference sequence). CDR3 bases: TGTGCCAGCAGTTTACGATCTACCGGGAGGCGGGTGGGCTACACCTTC. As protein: CASSLRSTGRRVGYTF.

The CDR3 spells CASRALFGSTSYEQYF. The CDR3 bases are TGTGCCAGCAGGGCGTTATTTGGGTCGACCTCCTACGAGCAGTACTTC. The chain joins TRBV28 to TRBJ2-7, with D unresolved. The CDR3 totals 16 residues. Trimming took 6 bases from V and 0 from J, leaving 18 bases between them. Germline V gene sequence: CDR1 MDHEN, CDR2 SYDVKM.

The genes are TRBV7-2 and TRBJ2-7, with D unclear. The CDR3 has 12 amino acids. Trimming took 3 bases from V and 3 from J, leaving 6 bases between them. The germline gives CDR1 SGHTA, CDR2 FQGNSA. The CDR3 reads CASSLADYEQYF. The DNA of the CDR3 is TGTGCCAGCAGCTTGGCCGACTACGAGCAGTACTTC.

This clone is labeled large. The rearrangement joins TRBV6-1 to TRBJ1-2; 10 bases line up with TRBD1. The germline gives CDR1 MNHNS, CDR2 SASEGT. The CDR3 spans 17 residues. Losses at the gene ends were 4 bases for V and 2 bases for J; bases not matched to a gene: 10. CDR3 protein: CASSAGGQGVFNYGYTF. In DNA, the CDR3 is TGTGCCAGCAGTGCTGGAGGACAGGGGGTCTTCAACTATGGCTACACCTTC.

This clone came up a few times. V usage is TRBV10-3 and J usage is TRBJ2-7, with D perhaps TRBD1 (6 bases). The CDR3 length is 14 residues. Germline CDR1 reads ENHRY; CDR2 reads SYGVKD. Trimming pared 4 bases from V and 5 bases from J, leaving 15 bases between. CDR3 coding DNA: TGTGCCATCAGTGTAGGCAGGGGATCGGACGAGCAGTACTTC. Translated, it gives CAISVGRGSDEQYF.

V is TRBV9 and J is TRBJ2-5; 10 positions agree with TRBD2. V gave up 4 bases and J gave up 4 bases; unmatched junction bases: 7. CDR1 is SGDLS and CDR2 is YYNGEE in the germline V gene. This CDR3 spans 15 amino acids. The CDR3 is CASSPGASGRETQYF. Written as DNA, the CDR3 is TGTGCCAGCAGCCCGGGGGCTAGCGGGAGAGAGACCCAGTACTTC. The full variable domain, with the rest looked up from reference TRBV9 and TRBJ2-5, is DSGVTQTPKHLITATGQRVTLRCSPRSGDLSVYWYQQSLDQGLQFLIQYYNGEERAKGNILERFSAQQFPDLHSELNLSSLELGDSALYFCASSPGASGRETQYFGPGTRLLVL.

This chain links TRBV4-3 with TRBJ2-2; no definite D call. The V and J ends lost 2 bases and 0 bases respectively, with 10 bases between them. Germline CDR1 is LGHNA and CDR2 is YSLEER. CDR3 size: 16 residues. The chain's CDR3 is CASSQSRWPNTGELFF. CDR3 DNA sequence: TGCGCCAGCAGCCAAAGTAGGTGGCCGAACACCGGGGAGCTGTTTTTT.

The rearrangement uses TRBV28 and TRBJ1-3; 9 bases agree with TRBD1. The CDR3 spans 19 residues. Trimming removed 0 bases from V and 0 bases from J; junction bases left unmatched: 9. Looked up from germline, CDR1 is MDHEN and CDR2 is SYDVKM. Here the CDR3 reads CASSLWGQGGEGSGNTIYF. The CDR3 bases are TGTGCCAGCAGTTTATGGGGACAGGGCGGGGAGGGCTCTGGAAACACCATATATTTT.

Written as DNA, the CDR3 is TGTGCCAGCAGCCTCCGACTAGCGGGAGGAACAGATACGCAGTATTTT. The encoded protein is CASSLRLAGGTDTQYF. The chain links TRBV7-9 to TRBJ2-3; 13 bases are shared with TRBD2. The trim removed 5 bases at V and 3 bases at J, leaving 5 bases unmatched. Germline values: CDR1 SEHNR, CDR2 FQNEAQ (reference sequence). The CDR3 sequence is 16 residues long.

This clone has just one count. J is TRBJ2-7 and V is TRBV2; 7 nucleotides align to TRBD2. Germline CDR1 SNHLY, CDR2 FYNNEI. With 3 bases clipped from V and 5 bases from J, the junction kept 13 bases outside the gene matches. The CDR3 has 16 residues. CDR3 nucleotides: TGTGCCAGCAGTGAGGGGAGGGACCTAAAAGCCCACGAGCAGTACTTC. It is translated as CASSEGRDLKAHEQYF.

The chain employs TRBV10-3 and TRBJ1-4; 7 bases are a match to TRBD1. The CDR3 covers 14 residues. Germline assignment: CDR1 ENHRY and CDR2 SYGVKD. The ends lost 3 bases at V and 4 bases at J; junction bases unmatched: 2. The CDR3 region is CAISDSGGNEKLFF. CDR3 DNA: TGTGCCATCAGTGATTCAGGGGGTAATGAAAAACTGTTTTTT.

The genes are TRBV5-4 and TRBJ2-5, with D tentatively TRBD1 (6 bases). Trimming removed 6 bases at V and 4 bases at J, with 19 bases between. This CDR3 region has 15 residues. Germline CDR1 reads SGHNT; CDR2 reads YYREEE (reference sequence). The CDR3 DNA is TGTGCCAGCAACAGAGGGGGATTTGCGGGAGAGACCCAGTACTTC. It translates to CASNRGGFAGETQYF.

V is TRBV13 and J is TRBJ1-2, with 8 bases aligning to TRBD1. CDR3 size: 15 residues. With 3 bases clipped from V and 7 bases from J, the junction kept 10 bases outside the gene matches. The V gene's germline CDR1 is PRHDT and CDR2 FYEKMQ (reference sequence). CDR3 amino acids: CASSFSGQGNSGYTF. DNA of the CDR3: TGTGCCAGCAGCTTCTCCGGACAGGGAAATAGTGGCTACACCTTC.

CDR3 loop: CASSLFRDRNSPLHF. The CDR3 region has the DNA TGTGCCAGCAGTTTATTCCGAGACAGAAATTCACCCCTCCACTTT. The chain couples TRBV28 to TRBJ1-6, with TRBD1 as a possible D gene (5 bases). The V gene's germline CDR1 is MDHEN and CDR2 SYDVKM. CDR3 length equals 15 residues. Trimming stripped 1 base from V and 7 bases from J, with 11 bases between.

This CDR3 is CASREFGQGGNQPQHF. The CDR3 nucleotides are TGTGCCAGCAGGGAATTTGGACAGGGTGGCAATCAGCCCCAGCATTTT. The gene calls are TRBV6-1 and TRBJ1-5; 8 bases match TRBD1. J lost 2 bases, V lost 6 bases, and 9 bases had no gene match. The CDR3 is 16 residues long. Germline V gene data show CDR1 as MNHNS and CDR2 as SASEGT.

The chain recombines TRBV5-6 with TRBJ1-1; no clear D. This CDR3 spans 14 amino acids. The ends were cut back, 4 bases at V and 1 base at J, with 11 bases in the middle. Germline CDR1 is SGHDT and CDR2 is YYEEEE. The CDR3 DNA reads TGTGCCAGCAGCACGAGCAGAGAGAACACTGAAGCTTTCTTT. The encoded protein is CASSTSRENTEAFF.

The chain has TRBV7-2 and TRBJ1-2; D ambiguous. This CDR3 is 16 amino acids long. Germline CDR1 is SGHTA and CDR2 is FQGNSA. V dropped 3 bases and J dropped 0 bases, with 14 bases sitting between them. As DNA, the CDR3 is TGTGCCAGCAGCTTTCCGAAAGCCGGGCCTAACTATGGCTACACCTTC. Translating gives CASSFPKAGPNYGYTF.

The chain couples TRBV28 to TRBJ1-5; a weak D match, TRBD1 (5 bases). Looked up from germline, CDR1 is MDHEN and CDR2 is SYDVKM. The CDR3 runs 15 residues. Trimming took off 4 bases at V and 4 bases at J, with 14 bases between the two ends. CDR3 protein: CASSSWGRYNQPQHF. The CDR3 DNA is TGTGCCAGCAGTTCATGGGGACGGTATAATCAGCCCCAGCATTTT.

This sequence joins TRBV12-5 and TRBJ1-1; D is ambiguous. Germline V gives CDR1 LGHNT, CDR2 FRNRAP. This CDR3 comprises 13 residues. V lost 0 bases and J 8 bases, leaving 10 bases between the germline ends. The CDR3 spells CASGLVNPPEAFF. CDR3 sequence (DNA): TGTGCTAGTGGTTTGGTTAATCCCCCGGAAGCTTTCTTT. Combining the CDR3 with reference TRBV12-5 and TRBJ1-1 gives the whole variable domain DARVTQTPRHKVTEMGQEVTMRCQPILGHNTVFWYRQTMMQGLELLAYFRNRAPLDDSGMPKDRFSAEMPDATLATLKIQPSEPRDSAVYFCASGLVNPPEAFFGQGTRLTVV.

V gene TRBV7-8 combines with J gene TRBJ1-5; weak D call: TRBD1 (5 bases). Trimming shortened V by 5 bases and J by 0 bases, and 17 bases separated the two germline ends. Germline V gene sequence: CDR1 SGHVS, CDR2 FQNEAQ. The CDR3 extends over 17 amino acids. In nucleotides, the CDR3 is TGTGCCAGCAGCGGACCCGGGACGTCCCGTAGCAATCAGCCCCAGCATTTT. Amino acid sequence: CASSGPGTSRSNQPQHF.

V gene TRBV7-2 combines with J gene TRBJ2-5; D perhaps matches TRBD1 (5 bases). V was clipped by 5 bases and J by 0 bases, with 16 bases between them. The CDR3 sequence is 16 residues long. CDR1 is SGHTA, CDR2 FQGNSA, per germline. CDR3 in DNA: TGTGCCAGCAGCACCGCAGGGCAGATCTACCAAGAGACCCAGTACTTC. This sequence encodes CASSTAGQIYQETQYF. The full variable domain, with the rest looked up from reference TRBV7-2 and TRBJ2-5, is GAGVSQSPSNKVTEKGKDVELRCDPISGHTALYWYRQSLGQGLEFLIYFQGNSAPDKSGLPSDRFSAERTGGSVSTLTIQRTQQEDSAVYLCASSTAGQIYQETQYFGPGTRLLVL.

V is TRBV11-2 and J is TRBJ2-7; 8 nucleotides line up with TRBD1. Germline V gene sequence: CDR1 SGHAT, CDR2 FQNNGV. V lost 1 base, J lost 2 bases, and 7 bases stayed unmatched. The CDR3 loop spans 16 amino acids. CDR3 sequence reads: CASSLGLGQVPYEQYF. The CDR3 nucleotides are TGTGCCAGCAGCTTAGGATTGGGACAGGTCCCCTACGAGCAGTACTTC.

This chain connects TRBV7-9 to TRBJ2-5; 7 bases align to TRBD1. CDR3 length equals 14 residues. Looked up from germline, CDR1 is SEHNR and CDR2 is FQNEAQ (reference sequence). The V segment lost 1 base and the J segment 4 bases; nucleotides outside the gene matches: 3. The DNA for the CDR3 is TGTGCCAGCAGCTTAGGAGGGGGCCGAGAGACCCAGTACTTC. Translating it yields CASSLGGGRETQYF.

This CDR3 is CAWSVNRSNQPQHF. In DNA form, the CDR3 reads TGTGCCTGGAGTGTAAACCGTAGCAATCAGCCCCAGCATTTT. The chain combines TRBV30 with TRBJ1-5; D is unclear. Germline values: CDR1 GTSNPN, CDR2 SVGIG (reference sequence). This CDR3 spans 14 amino acids. Trimming removed 0 bases at V and 0 bases at J, with 6 bases between.

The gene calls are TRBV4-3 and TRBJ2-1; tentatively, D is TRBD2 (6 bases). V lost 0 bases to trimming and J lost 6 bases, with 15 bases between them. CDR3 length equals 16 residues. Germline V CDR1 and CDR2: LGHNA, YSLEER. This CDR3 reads CASSQDWRDHTNEQFF. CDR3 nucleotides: TGCGCCAGCAGCCAAGATTGGAGGGACCACACCAATGAGCAGTTCTTC.